This entry describes one T cell receptor beta chain. The ends were cut back, 6 bases at V and 4 bases at J, with 18 bases in the middle. The CDR3 runs 15 residues. Looked up from germline, CDR1 is KGHSH and CDR2 is LQKENI. Seattle patients were enrolled while actively infected and followed longitudinally. Libraries were prepared by immunoSEQ multiplex PCR; TCRdb keeps only in-frame clonotypes and omits some of them. The table lists around 220,000 clones, less than 85% of them singletons. The data belong to a study of blood T cell repertoires in COVID-19. Background on the study: Samples of COVID-19 (acute and convalescent) were obtained from the United States, Italy and Spain. PBMCs, B-cell-depleted T cells, or T cells provided the cDNA or gDNA that made up the material.

Sequencing was carried out using peripheral blood. The chain couples TRBV18 to TRBJ1-1, with unresolved D. The sequence derives from a woman older than 75 with COVID-19, enrolled during active disease. The CDR3 loop is CASSSSWASGTEAFF. For the CDR3, the DNA is TGTGCCAGCTCGTCCTCTTGGGCCTCAGGCACTGAAGCTTTCTTT. Full variable domain (remainder filled in from reference TRBV18 and TRBJ1-1): NAGVMQNPRHLVRRRGQEARLRCSPMKGHSHVYWYRQLPEEGLKFMVYLQKENIIDESGMPKERFSAEFPKEGPSILRIQQVVRGDSAAYFCASSSSWASGTEAFFGQGTRLTVV.